This T cell receptor (beta chain) is drawn from a study of vaccination effects on CD4 cells after COVID-19. Germline values: CDR1 MGHRA, CDR2 YSYEKL. The CDR3 spans 17 residues. V trimming: 1 base; J trimming: 4 bases; junction bases outside the gene matches: 10. Following culture for roughly 10 days, CD4+ T cells were isolated. Each person got two doses of an mRNA SARS-CoV-2 vaccine, BNT162b2 or mRNA-1273. A half-volume exchange with IL-2 medium occurred on days 3 and 7. Generated by immunoSEQ multiplex PCR, the TCRdb table keeps only in-frame clones and is missing some. The sample lists about 47,000 clones; roughly two thirds were seen once. On this clone: Its target is not known.

The sequencing used CD4+ T cells from PBMCs cultured without peptide, collected after COVID-19 vaccination. This sequence joins TRBV4-1 and TRBJ2-7, with 10 bases matching TRBD1. The sequence was collected from a human donor who received a COVID-19 vaccine. The CDR3 region is CASSQAWTGTGVYEQYF. In DNA form, the CDR3 reads TGCGCCAGCAGCCAAGCTTGGACCGGGACAGGGGTATACGAGCAGTACTTC.